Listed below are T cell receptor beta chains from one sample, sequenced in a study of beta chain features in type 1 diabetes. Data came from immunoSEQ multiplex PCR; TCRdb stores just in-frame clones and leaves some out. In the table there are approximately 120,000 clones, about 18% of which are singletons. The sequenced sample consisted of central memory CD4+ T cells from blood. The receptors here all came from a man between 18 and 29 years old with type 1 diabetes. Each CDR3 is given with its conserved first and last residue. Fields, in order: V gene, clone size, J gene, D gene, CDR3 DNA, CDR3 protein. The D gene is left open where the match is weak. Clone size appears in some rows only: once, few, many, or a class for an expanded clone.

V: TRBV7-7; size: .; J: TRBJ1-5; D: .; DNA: TGTGCTAGCAGCCCCCAATGGGGCAGGGGCAATCAGCCCCAGCATTTT; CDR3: CASSPQWGRGNQPQHF
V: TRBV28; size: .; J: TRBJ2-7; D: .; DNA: TGTGCCAGCAGTTTAAGTCGCGCGGGGACTGACGAGCAGTACTTC; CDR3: CASSLSRAGTDEQYF
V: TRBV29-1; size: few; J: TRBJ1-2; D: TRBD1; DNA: TGCAGCGTTGGGGGACAGTATTATGGCTACACCTTC; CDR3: CSVGGQYYGYTF
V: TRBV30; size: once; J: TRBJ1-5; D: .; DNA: TGTGCCTGGAGTGTTCAGGGTAGCCAGCCCCAGCATTTT; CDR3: CAWSVQGSQPQHF
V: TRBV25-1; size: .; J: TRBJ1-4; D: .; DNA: TGTGCCAGCAGTGCCTACAGTAATGAAAAACTGTTTTTT; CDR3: CASSAYSNEKLFF
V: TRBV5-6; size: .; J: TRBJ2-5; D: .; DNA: TGTGCCAGCAGCCCTGGGACCTCGGGAGAGACCCAGTACTTC; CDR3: CASSPGTSGETQYF
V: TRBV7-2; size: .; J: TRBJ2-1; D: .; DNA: TGTGCCAGCAGCCAGAGACAGAACTCCTACAATGAGCAGTTCTTC; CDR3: CASSQRQNSYNEQFF
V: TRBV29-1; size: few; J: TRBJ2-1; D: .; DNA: TGCAGCGTTGAAATAGGGGCGGAGAGAGTCTACAATGAGCAGTTCTTC; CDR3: CSVEIGAERVYNEQFF
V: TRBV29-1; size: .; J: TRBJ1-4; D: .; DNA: TGCAGCGTTGTGGACAGTTCTAATGAAAAACTGTTTTTT; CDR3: CSVVDSSNEKLFF
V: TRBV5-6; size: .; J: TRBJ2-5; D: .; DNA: TGTGCCAGCAGCACATCCGGGACTTTGGAGACCCAGTACTTC; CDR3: CASSTSGTLETQYF
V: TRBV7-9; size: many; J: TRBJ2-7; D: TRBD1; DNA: TGTGCCAGCAGCCGAATCCCGGGACAGGGCAACTACGAGCAGTACTTC; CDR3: CASSRIPGQGNYEQYF
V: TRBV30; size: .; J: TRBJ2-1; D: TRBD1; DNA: TGTGCCTGGGAAGGATCCAGGGGGTCTTACAATGAGCAGTTCTTC; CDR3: CAWEGSRGSYNEQFF
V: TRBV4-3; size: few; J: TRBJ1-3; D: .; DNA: TGCGCCAGCACCGTCCAGTACCCCTCTGGAAACACCATATATTTT; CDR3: CASTVQYPSGNTIYF
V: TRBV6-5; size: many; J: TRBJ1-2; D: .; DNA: TGTGCCAGCAGTCCCTGGCCCATGGGTGGCTACACCTTC; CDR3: CASSPWPMGGYTF
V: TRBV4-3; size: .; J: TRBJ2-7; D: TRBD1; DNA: TGCGCCAGCAGCCAGAGAACAGGGGGTGGCTACGAGCAGTACTTC; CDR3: CASSQRTGGGYEQYF
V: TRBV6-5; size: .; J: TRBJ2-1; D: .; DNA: TGTGCCAGCAGTTTAGGGGAGTGGGGCTCCTACAATGAGCAGTTCTTC; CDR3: CASSLGEWGSYNEQFF
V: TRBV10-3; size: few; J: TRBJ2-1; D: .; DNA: TGTGCCATCAGTTCCACCTTGGGGCAGGGCGGGAAGAATGAGCAGTTCTTC; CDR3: CAISSTLGQGGKNEQFF
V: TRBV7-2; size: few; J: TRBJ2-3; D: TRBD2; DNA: TGTGCCAGCAGCCGAAGGAGTTCTAGCGGGGGGGCCAGGACAGATACGCAGTATTTT; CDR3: CASSRRSSSGGARTDTQYF
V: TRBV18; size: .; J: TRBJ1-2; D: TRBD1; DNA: TGTGCCAGCTCACCATCAGGACAGGGGTACACCTTC; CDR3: CASSPSGQGYTF
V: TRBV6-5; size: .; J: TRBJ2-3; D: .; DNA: TGTGCCAGCAGTTCCCCGACAACGTTCACAGATACGCAGTATTTT; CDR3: CASSSPTTFTDTQYF
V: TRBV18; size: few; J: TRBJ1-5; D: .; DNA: TGTGCCAGCTCTGCGGCAGTTAATCAGCCCCAGCATTTT; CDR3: CASSAAVNQPQHF
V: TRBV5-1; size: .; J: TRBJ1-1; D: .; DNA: TGCGCCAGCAGCCAACGGGACGGAATTGAAGCTTTCTTT; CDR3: CASSQRDGIEAFF
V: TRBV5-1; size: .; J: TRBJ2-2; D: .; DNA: TGCGCCAGCAGCTTGGCAACCACCGGGGAGCTGTTTTTT; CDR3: CASSLATTGELFF
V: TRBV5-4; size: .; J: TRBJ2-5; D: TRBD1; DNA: TGTGCCAGCAGCCGACAGGGGGCGCGGGAGACCCAGTACTTC; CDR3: CASSRQGARETQYF
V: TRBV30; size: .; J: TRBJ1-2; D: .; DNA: TGTGCCTGGAGTGTTGACGGGGACTCCTCGAACTACACCTTC; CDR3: CAWSVDGDSSNYTF
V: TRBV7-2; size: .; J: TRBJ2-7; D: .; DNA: TGTGCCAGCAGCTTATCTAGAAGCGAGCAGTACTTC; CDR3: CASSLSRSEQYF